One sample yielded the 16 T cell receptor beta chains listed below, sequenced in a study of cytomegalovirus exposure and HLA in healthy donors. The primer mix had 60 Vbeta and 13 Jbeta primers. TCRdb's copy holds only in-frame clones and misses some; the assay was immunoSEQ multiplex PCR. This repertoire includes 49,000 or so clones. Sequencing was done on a sample of PBMCs. The receptor source for this set is a man aged 35 to 55 in good health and CMV-seropositive.

V and J are TRBV28 and TRBJ1-2, with 10 positions matching TRBD1. Germline CDR1 and CDR2: MDHEN and SYDVKM. V lost 3 bases to trimming and J lost 6 bases; unmatched junction nucleotides: 4. This CDR3 contains 14 residues. CDR3 sequence (DNA): TGTGCCAGCAGTTTCGCGGACAGGGGGAATGGCTACACCTTC. This gives the protein CASSFADRGNGYTF.

The chain recombines TRBV4-2 with TRBJ2-7; 7 nucleotides match TRBD1. J lost 1 base, V lost 4 bases, and 7 bases had no gene match. Germline loops: CDR1 LGHNA, CDR2 YNFKEQ. The CDR3 is made up of 15 amino acids. The CDR3 DNA reads TGTGCCAGCAGCCCCGACGGGACAGCTTCCTACGAGCAGTACTTC. Its protein is CASSPDGTASYEQYF.

The V and J genes are TRBV30 and TRBJ1-5, with 9 bases that match TRBD1. The CDR3 length is 14 residues. Germline lookup yields CDR1 GTSNPN and CDR2 SVGIG (reference sequence). V shed 0 bases and J 6 bases; nucleotides not matched to a gene: 3. CDR3 sequence reads: CAWSVQGAGQPQHF. DNA for the CDR3: TGTGCCTGGAGTGTACAGGGGGCAGGTCAGCCCCAGCATTTT.

This chain connects TRBV28 to TRBJ2-5; 15 bases are shared with TRBD2. The CDR3 loop spans 17 amino acids. V lost 6 bases and J lost 5; bases outside the gene matches: 10. Per germline, CDR1 MDHEN and CDR2 SYDVKM. For the CDR3, the DNA is TGTGCCAGCAGGGCCCTCCCGGGACTAGCGGGAGGTGAGACCCAGTACTTC. Translating it yields CASRALPGLAGGETQYF.

J is TRBJ2-3 and V is TRBV18; the D is unclear. V was cut by 2 bases and J by 0 bases, with 9 bases left in between. The CDR3 length is 15 residues. Germline loops: CDR1 KGHSH, CDR2 LQKENI. The CDR3 sequence is CASSPDLKSTDTQYF. Written as DNA, the CDR3 is TGTGCCAGCTCACCAGACTTGAAAAGCACAGATACGCAGTATTTT.

The V and J genes are TRBV30 and TRBJ1-6; perhaps TRBD1 as D (6 bases). V gave up 2 bases and J gave up 9 bases, with 8 bases separating them. The CDR3 contains 12 residues. The germline CDR1 and CDR2 sequences are GTSNPN and SVGIG (reference sequence). CDR3 coding DNA: TGTGCCTGGAGTAAACAGGGTTCACCCCTCCACTTT. It encodes CAWSKQGSPLHF.

This sequence joins TRBV6-6 and TRBJ2-2; 8 positions agree with TRBD2. Germline-derived CDR1 and CDR2 are MNHNY and SVGAGI (reference sequence). The CDR3 consists of 14 residues. V gave up 4 bases and J gave up 11 bases; unmatched junction bases: 9. As DNA, the CDR3 is TGTGCCAGCAGTTCGGGAGGGTTGAGGGTTGAGCTGTTTTTT. Its protein product is CASSSGGLRVELFF.

The genes are TRBV4-2 and TRBJ1-1, with no clear D. The CDR3 is 16 amino acids. CDR1 is LGHNA and CDR2 is YNFKEQ in the germline V gene. The V end lost 4 bases, the J end lost 1 base, and 16 bases lay between the germline ends. The CDR3 protein is CASSPPAGKTNTEAFF. The CDR3 DNA reads TGTGCCAGCAGCCCCCCCGCCGGGAAGACGAACACTGAAGCTTTCTTT.

J is TRBJ2-2 and V is TRBV7-2; D is unresolved. Germline CDR1 and CDR2: SGHTA and FQGNSA. The V and J ends lost 3 bases and 4 bases respectively, with 9 bases between them. CDR3 length: 14 residues. CDR3 DNA sequence: TGTGCCAGCAGCTTCACATCTCCCACCGGGGAGCTGTTTTTT. Protein product: CASSFTSPTGELFF.

The chain employs TRBV28 and TRBJ2-7; maybe TRBD1 (7 bases). V was cut by 8 bases and J by 6 bases, with 20 bases left in between. CDR3 length: 14 residues. Looked up from germline, CDR1 is MDHEN and CDR2 is SYDVKM. CDR3 residues: CASGGTEMFFEQYF. CDR3 bases: TGTGCCAGCGGAGGGACAGAAATGTTTTTCGAGCAGTACTTC.

The J gene is TRBJ1-4, the V gene TRBV19; no reliable D call. The length of the CDR3 is 15 residues. Germline CDR1 is LNHDA and CDR2 is SQIVND (reference sequence). V gave up 6 bases and J gave up 0 bases, with 11 bases separating them. The CDR3 DNA sequence: TGTGCCAGTAGGACCGGAGGAGCAACTAATGAAAAACTGTTTTTT. Its protein is CASRTGGATNEKLFF.

The chain joins TRBV7-3 to TRBJ1-5; 8 nucleotides agree with TRBD1. Germline loops: CDR1 SGHTA, CDR2 FQGTGA. With V trimmed by 6 bases and J by 6 bases, 10 bases remained unmatched. CDR3 length: 15 amino acids. CDR3 protein: CASSPQGAVSQPQHF. Written as DNA, the CDR3 is TGTGCCAGCAGTCCCCAGGGGGCCGTAAGTCAGCCCCAGCATTTT. Together with reference TRBV7-3 and TRBJ1-5, the CDR3 gives the full variable domain: GAGVSQTPSNKVTEKGKYVELRCDPISGHTALYWYRQSLGQGPEFLIYFQGTGAADDSGLPNDRFFAVRPEGSVSTLKIQRTERGDSAVYLCASSPQGAVSQPQHFGDGTRLSIL.

The chain uses TRBV28 and TRBJ1-2, with 10 bases matching TRBD1. Trimming cost V 6 bases and J 4 bases; bases outside gene matches: 5. The length of the CDR3 is 14 residues. CDR1 MDHEN and CDR2 SYDVKM come from the germline V gene. CDR3 nucleotides: TGTGCCAGCAGCTCGGGACAGGGGACCTATGGCTACACCTTC. It yields the protein CASSSGQGTYGYTF.

In the case of this clone: One junction end does not reproduce the germline sequence, and a read error may be involved. This chain links TRBV7-2 with TRBJ2-5; D remains ambiguous. Germline values: CDR1 SGHTA, CDR2 FQGNSA. This CDR3 comprises 11 residues. CDR3 residues: CASSLGEAQYF. The CDR3 DNA sequence: TGTGCCAGCAGCTTAGGAGAGGCCCAGTACTTC.

The chain is built from TRBV28 and TRBJ1-2; no reliable D call. CDR3 length: 12 amino acids. Trimming left V 7 bases short and J 8 bases short, with 14 bases between. Germline assignment: CDR1 MDHEN and CDR2 SYDVKM. The CDR3 loop is CASTLGGNGYTF. The CDR3 region has the DNA TGTGCCAGCACCCTGGGAGGGAACGGCTACACCTTC.

The chain uses TRBV10-1 and TRBJ2-1, with 9 bases aligning to TRBD2. V shed 10 bases, J shed 8 bases, and the junction held 12 bases outside the gene matches. Germline V gene lookup returns CDR1 WNHNN and CDR2 SYGVQD (reference sequence). This CDR3 contains 14 residues. Written as DNA, the CDR3 is TGCGCCACGTCCCTGGCGGGAGGGCCCCATGAGCAGTTCTTC. Its protein is CATSLAGGPHEQFF.